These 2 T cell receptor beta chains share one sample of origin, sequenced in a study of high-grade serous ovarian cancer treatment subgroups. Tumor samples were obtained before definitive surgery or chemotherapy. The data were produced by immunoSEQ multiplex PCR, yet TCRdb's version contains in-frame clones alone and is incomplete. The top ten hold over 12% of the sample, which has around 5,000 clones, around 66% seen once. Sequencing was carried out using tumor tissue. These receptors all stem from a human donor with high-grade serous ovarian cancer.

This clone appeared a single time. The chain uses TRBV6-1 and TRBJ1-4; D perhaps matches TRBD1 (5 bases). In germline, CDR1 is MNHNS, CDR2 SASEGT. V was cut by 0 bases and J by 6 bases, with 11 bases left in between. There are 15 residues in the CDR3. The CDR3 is CASSEAQGFYEKLFF. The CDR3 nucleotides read TGTGCCAGCAGTGAAGCGCAGGGATTTTATGAAAAACTGTTTTTT.

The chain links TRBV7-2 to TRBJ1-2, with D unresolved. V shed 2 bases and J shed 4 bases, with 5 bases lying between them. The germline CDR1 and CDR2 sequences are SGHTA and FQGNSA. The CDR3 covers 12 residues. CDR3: CASSLTTYGYTF. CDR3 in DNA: TGTGCCAGCAGCTTAACTACCTATGGCTACACCTTC.